The clone carrying this TCR beta chain is medium-sized within its sample. Its specificity is unknown. The data were taken from a study of naive and memory T cell subsets. Study results and caveats: A clonotype means one alpha or beta sequence, not an alpha/beta pair.

The germline CDR1 and CDR2 sequences are MDHEN and SYDVKM. V lost 3 bases and J 0 bases, leaving 9 bases between the germline ends. This CDR3 is 15 amino acids long. Both TRBC1 and TRBC2 were covered by a beta constant-region primer of two equimolar oligonucleotides. TCRdb used MiXCR to reprocess the UMI-ligation and nested PCR reads, holding one entry per CDR3 protein. In the table there are 100,000 or so distinct CDR3 sequences, more than 6.5% of which are singletons. CD8 T cells were positively selected from what remained after CD4 positive selection. Cells stained for CD3, CD4, CD8, CD45RA and CD27 were sorted into four subsets.

This receptor was obtained from a human donor in good health. The V call is TRBV28, the J call TRBJ1-5, with D perhaps TRBD1 (5 bases). Material for sequencing was central memory CD4+ T cells from blood. The CDR3 coding sequence is TGTGCCAGCAGTTTTACAGGCCGTAGCAATCAGCCCCAGCATTTT. It specifies CASSFTGRSNQPQHF.